Given below is one T cell receptor (beta chain) in context. This sample was included in a study of blood T cell repertoires in COVID-19. As for the study in general: Spain, Italy and the United States supplied samples that represented acute and convalescent COVID-19. PBMCs, B-cell-depleted T cells, or T cells provided the cDNA or gDNA that made up the material.

The germline V gene encodes CDR1 MDHEN and CDR2 SYDVKM. Trimming pared 6 bases from V and 4 bases from J, leaving 12 bases between. The CDR3 has 14 amino acids. Study processing details: Amplified reference gene primers provided the basis for estimating nucleated cell counts. The method was immunoSEQ multiplex PCR; TCRdb's version includes in-frame clones alone and lacks a portion of them. That table furnishes V, J and clone size, whereas the DNA furnished D and trimming. The sample holds approximately 69,000 clones, around 85% seen once. Source material: peripheral blood. The sequence was obtained from a human donor in a cohort sampled during active COVID-19. The V call is TRBV28, the J call TRBJ2-2; a possible D gene is TRBD2 (6 bases). In DNA, the CDR3 is TGTGCCAGCAGCCCGGGAGAAGTCACCGGGGAGCTGTTTTTT. Its protein product is CASSPGEVTGELFF.